This T cell receptor beta chain was recorded in a study of blood T cell repertoires in COVID-19. Study details: Some COVID-19 samples were acute and others convalescent; all came from the United States, Italy and Spain.

Germline lookup yields CDR1 SGHDT and CDR2 YYEEEE. V lost 1 base and J 4 bases, leaving 5 bases between the germline ends. CDR3 size: 12 residues. Produced via immunoSEQ multiplex PCR; TCRdb's table is partial and in-frame only. This sample yields 210,000 or so clones, of which around 90% are seen a single time; 2% to 3% belongs to the top ten. The TCR originated in a man aged 30-40 years with COVID-19, enrolled during active disease. The sample taken for sequencing was peripheral blood. The V gene is TRBV5-6, the J gene TRBJ1-2; D gene unclear. CDR3 protein: CASSLNSYGYTF. In DNA form, the CDR3 reads TGTGCCAGCAGCTTGAACTCCTATGGCTACACCTTC.